This entry lists 6 T cell receptor beta chains sequenced from one sample in a study of blood T cell repertoires in COVID-19. Using immunoSEQ multiplex PCR, the repertoire was profiled, and TCRdb retains in-frame clones only, with some absent. The data show over 300,000 clones, 80% to 90% seen once. The specimen sequenced was PBMCs or T cells enriched from blood (not recorded which). Receptors originate from a man aged 25-40 years who had recovered from COVID-19.

The V call is TRBV6-4, the J call TRBJ2-1, with 13 nucleotides matching TRBD2. Germline CDR1 MRHNA, CDR2 SNTAGT. V shed 0 bases, J shed 8 bases, and the junction held 4 bases outside the gene matches. The length of the CDR3 is 16 residues. Written as DNA, the CDR3 is TGTGCCAGCAGTGACTCAACTAGCGGGGGGGTAGATGAGCAGTTCTTC. It is translated as CASSDSTSGGVDEQFF.

The genes are TRBV2 and TRBJ1-1; possibly TRBD1 for D (5 bases). Trimming cost V 8 bases and J 3 bases, with 7 bases left between them. CDR3 length: 11 residues. Germline CDR1 is SNHLY and CDR2 is FYNNEI. CDR3: CASGGDTEAFF. DNA for the CDR3: TGTGCCAGCGGAGGGGACACTGAAGCTTTCTTT. The entire variable domain, with the rest obtained from reference TRBV2 and TRBJ1-1, is as follows: EPEVTQTPSHQVTQMGQEVILRCVPISNHLYFYWYRQILGQKVEFLVSFYNNEISEKSEIFDDQFSVERPDGSNFTLKIRSTKLEDSAMYFCASGGDTEAFFGQGTRLTVV.

This chain connects TRBV4-3 to TRBJ1-4, with a possible D match to TRBD1 (6 bases). In germline, CDR1 is LGHNA, CDR2 YSLEER. V was pared by 4 bases and J by 6 bases, with 15 bases between. The length of the CDR3 is 15 residues. In DNA form, the CDR3 reads TGCGCCAGCAGCCCAGCAAAAGGGGGTGATGAAAAACTGTTTTTT. The encoded protein is CASSPAKGGDEKLFF.

The chain recombines TRBV7-2 with TRBJ1-6; 7 bases are shared with TRBD1. Unmatched junction bases numbered 7, after V lost 3 bases and J lost 8 bases. The CDR3 sequence is 15 residues long. Germline assignment: CDR1 SGHTA and CDR2 FQGNSA. The CDR3 DNA reads as TGTGCCAGCAGCTTCCAGCCAGGGGGTGATTCACCCCTCCACTTT. Protein product: CASSFQPGGDSPLHF.

V usage is TRBV6-5 and J usage is TRBJ2-2; the D is unclear. The CDR3 consists of 13 residues. V was clipped by 7 bases and J by 2 bases, with 8 bases between them. Germline CDR1 reads MNHEY; CDR2 reads SVGAGI. The CDR3 DNA reads as TGTGCCAGCAACCTCGGTAACACCGGGGAGCTGTTTTTT. Translated: CASNLGNTGELFF.

The V and J genes are TRBV5-6 and TRBJ2-7, with TRBD2 matching 7 bases. Germline V CDR1 and CDR2: SGHDT, YYEEEE. The V and J ends lost 5 bases and 5 bases, in that order; junction bases with no gene match: 7. This CDR3 has 13 residues. The CDR3 region has the DNA TGTGCCAGCAGATGGGAGGGTCGTGACGAGCAGTACTTC. Amino acids: CASRWEGRDEQYF.